These T cell receptor beta chains were read from a single sample in a study of a mutant IDH1 vaccine in newly diagnosed glioma. The antigens of these receptors remain unknown. Assay: immunoSEQ multiplex PCR; the TCRdb copy retains only in-frame clones and omits some. The sample has 39,000 or so clones, approximately 80% seen once; the top ten hold roughly 5%. Sequencing used PBMCs, obtained from a glioma patient whose treatment included an IDH1 peptide vaccine. All receptors derive from a man in his forties with glioma. Each CDR3 is given with its conserved first and last residue. The order of the fields is V gene, clone size, J gene, D gene, CDR3 protein, CDR3 DNA. The D gene is left open where the match is weak. Size is stated for part of the rows, as once, few or many counts, or as a class when the clone is expanded.

TRBV30,.,TRBJ2-7,.,CAWKISGSSYEQYF,TGTGCCTGGAAAATCTCGGGTAGCTCCTACGAGCAGTACTTC
TRBV9,.,TRBJ2-7,TRBD2,CASSLAGTSGREQYF,TGTGCCAGCAGCCTAGCCGGGACTAGCGGGAGGGAGCAGTACTTC
TRBV5-6,.,TRBJ1-2,TRBD1,CASSNAGGPNYGYTF,TGTGCCAGCAGCAACGCAGGGGGACCTAACTATGGCTACACCTTC
TRBV5-4,.,TRBJ2-5,.,CASSLDLQGGLTQETQYF,TGTGCCAGCAGCTTGGATCTGCAGGGGGGACTGACCCAAGAGACCCAGTACTTC
TRBV6-4,.,TRBJ2-2,.,CASSELPGETGELFF,TGTGCCAGCAGTGAATTACCGGGGGAAACCGGGGAGCTGTTTTTT
TRBV2,.,TRBJ2-7,.,CASSEGLQGLEQYF,TGTGCCAGCAGTGAAGGATTGCAGGGACTCGAGCAGTACTTC
TRBV9,.,TRBJ1-1,.,CASSRQVGQTEAFF,TGTGCCAGCAGCCGCCAGGTGGGCCAGACTGAAGCTTTCTTT
TRBV4-1,.,TRBJ1-1,TRBD1,CASSQLIPGQGVLTEAFF,TGCGCCAGCAGCCAACTGATACCGGGACAGGGAGTGTTGACTGAAGCTTTCTTT
TRBV2,.,TRBJ1-5,.,CASSEQYSNQPQHF,TGTGCCAGCAGTGAGCAGTATAGCAATCAGCCCCAGCATTTT
TRBV14,.,TRBJ1-2,.,CASSLRARDGYTF,TGTGCCAGCAGTCTCAGGGCCCGCGATGGCTACACCTTC
TRBV6-5,.,TRBJ1-2,TRBD1,CASSYLGQGVGYTF,TGTGCCAGCAGTTACCTGGGACAGGGAGTTGGCTACACCTTC
TRBV18,.,TRBJ1-1,.,CASSPLFTEAFF,TGTGCCAGCTCACCCTTATTCACTGAAGCTTTCTTT
TRBV5-5,.,TRBJ2-5,TRBD1,CASSNRDRGGETQYF,TGTGCCAGCAGCAACCGGGACAGGGGTGGCGAGACCCAGTACTTC
TRBV14,.,TRBJ1-2,.,CASSPRPNYGYTF,TGTGCCAGCAGCCCCAGGCCTAACTATGGCTACACCTTC
TRBV5-6,.,TRBJ1-6,.,CASSWLASDNSPLHF,TGTGCCAGCAGCTGGCTGGCAAGCGATAATTCACCCCTCCACTTT
TRBV7-6,.,TRBJ2-2,.,CASSLSGIPTGELFF,TGTGCCAGCAGCTTATCGGGAATACCCACCGGGGAGCTGTTTTTT
TRBV5-1,few,TRBJ1-1,.,CASSSDLGTEAFF,TGCGCCAGCAGCTCGGACTTGGGCACTGAAGCTTTCTTT
TRBV7-8,.,TRBJ1-6,TRBD1,CASRDRGTRRNSPLHF,TGTGCCAGCCGCGACAGGGGCACGCGGAGGAATTCACCCCTCCACTTT
TRBV18,.,TRBJ1-2,.,CASSQGQIYGYTF,TGTGCCAGCTCACAAGGACAGATCTATGGCTACACCTTC
TRBV6-5,.,TRBJ1-1,TRBD1,CASSADRGTEAFF,TGTGCCAGCAGCGCTGACAGGGGCACTGAAGCTTTCTTT
TRBV5-1,.,TRBJ2-1,TRBD2,CASSPTSGVYNEQFF,TGCGCCAGCAGCCCAACTAGCGGGGTATACAATGAGCAGTTCTTC
TRBV29-1,.,TRBJ2-7,.,CSATGGAGYEQYF,TGCAGCGCAACCGGTGGGGCAGGGTACGAGCAGTACTTC
TRBV5-1,.,TRBJ2-3,TRBD2,CASTSTSGRETDTQYF,TGCGCCAGCACATCGACTAGCGGGCGAGAGACAGATACGCAGTATTTT
TRBV2,.,TRBJ2-5,.,CASSGVTRRETQYF,TGTGCCAGCAGTGGGGTGACTAGAAGAGAGACCCAGTACTTC
TRBV9,.,TRBJ2-3,.,CASSVTPSTDTQYF,TGTGCCAGCAGCGTAACCCCTAGCACAGATACGCAGTATTTT
TRBV27,once,TRBJ1-5,.,CASRILGTGTQPQHF,TGTGCCAGCAGGATTCTCGGTACGGGGACTCAGCCCCAGCATTTT
TRBV7-7,once,TRBJ2-5,TRBD1,CASSLARQGETQYF,TGTGCCAGCAGCTTAGCCCGACAGGGTGAGACCCAGTACTTC
TRBV14,.,TRBJ2-7,TRBD2,CASSQELAANSKYF,TGTGCCAGCAGCCAAGAGCTAGCGGCCAATTCTAAGTACTTC
TRBV2,.,TRBJ2-7,.,CASIGQRAYEQYF,TGTGCCAGCATTGGACAGCGCGCCTACGAGCAGTACTTC
TRBV5-1,.,TRBJ2-5,TRBD1,CASSLRDSLQETQYF,TGCGCCAGCAGCCTACGGGACAGTCTACAAGAGACCCAGTACTTC